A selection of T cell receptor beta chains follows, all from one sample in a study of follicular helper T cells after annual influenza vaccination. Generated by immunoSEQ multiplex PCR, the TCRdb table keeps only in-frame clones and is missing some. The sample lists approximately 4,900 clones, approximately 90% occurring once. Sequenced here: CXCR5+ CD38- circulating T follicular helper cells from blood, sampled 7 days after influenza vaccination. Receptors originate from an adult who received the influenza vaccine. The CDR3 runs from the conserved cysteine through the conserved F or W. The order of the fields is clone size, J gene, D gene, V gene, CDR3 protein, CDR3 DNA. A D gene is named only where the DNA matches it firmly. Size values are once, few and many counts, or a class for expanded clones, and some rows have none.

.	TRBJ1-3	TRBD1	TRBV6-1	CASRQGSSSGNTIYF	TGTGCCAGCAGACAGGGGTCCTCCTCTGGAAACACCATATATTTT
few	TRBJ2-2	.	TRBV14	CASSRNRGEELFF	TGTGCCAGCAGCCGCAATAGGGGCGAGGAGCTGTTTTTT
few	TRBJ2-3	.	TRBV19	CASSSSASTDTQYF	TGTGCCAGTAGCTCTAGCGCGAGCACAGATACGCAGTATTTT
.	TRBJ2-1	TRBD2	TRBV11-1	CASSPTSARHNEQFF	TGTGCCAGCAGTCCTACTAGCGCGAGACACAATGAGCAGTTCTTC
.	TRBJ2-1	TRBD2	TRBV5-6	CASSPWLAGSNEQFF	TGTGCCAGCAGCCCTTGGCTAGCGGGATCCAATGAGCAGTTCTTC
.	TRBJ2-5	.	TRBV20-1	CSAHREKTQYF	TGCAGTGCACACAGGGAGAAGACCCAGTACTTC
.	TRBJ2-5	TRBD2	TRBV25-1	CASGSQTSGGAGETQYF	TGTGCCAGCGGTTCGCAGACTAGCGGGGGGGCTGGGGAGACCCAGTACTTC
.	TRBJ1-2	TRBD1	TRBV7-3	CASSRQTTGLGSGYTF	TGTGCCAGCAGCCGACAGACGACAGGGCTTGGGTCTGGCTACACCTTC
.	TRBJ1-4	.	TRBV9	CASSGSTGPNEKLFF	TGTGCCAGCAGCGGATCCACAGGCCCCAATGAAAAACTGTTTTTT
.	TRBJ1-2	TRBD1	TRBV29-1	CSAERQGGSGYTF	TGCAGCGCTGAACGACAGGGGGGAAGTGGCTACACCTTC
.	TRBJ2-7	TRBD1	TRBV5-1	CASSLGQGADEQYF	TGCGCCAGCAGCTTGGGACAGGGGGCGGACGAGCAGTACTTC
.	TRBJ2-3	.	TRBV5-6	CASSLRGFRTDTQYF	TGTGCCAGCAGCTTGAGAGGCTTTCGCACAGATACGCAGTATTTT
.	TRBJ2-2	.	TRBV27	CASSSLAGWGDTGELFF	TGTGCCAGCAGTTCCCTAGCCGGGTGGGGGGACACCGGGGAGCTGTTTTTT
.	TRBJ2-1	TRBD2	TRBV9	CASSVSGDSNEQFF	TGTGCCAGCAGCGTAAGCGGGGACTCCAATGAGCAGTTCTTC
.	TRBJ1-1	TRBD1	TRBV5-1	CASRWTGNTEAFF	TGCGCCAGCAGGTGGACAGGGAACACTGAAGCTTTCTTT
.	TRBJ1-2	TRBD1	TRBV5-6	CASSLTGSSARYGYTF	TGTGCCAGCAGCCTGACAGGGAGCTCGGCTAGGTATGGCTACACCTTC
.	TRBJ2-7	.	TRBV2	CASRGQIGAYEQYF	TGTGCCAGCAGGGGGCAGATAGGCGCCTACGAGCAGTACTTC
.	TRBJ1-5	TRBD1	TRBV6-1	CASSRNRGKNQPQHF	TGTGCCAGCAGTCGGAACAGGGGAAAAAATCAGCCCCAGCATTTT
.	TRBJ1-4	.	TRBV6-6	CASSYLEGFNEKLFF	TGTGCCAGCAGTTACCTTGAGGGTTTCAATGAAAAACTGTTTTTT
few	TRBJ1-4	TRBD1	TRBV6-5	CATRQGREKLFF	TGTGCCACCAGACAGGGGCGGGAAAAACTGTTTTTT
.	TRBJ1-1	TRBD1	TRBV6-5	CASSTYRGFTEAFF	TGTGCCAGCAGCACCTACAGGGGATTCACTGAAGCTTTCTTT
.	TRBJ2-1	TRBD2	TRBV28	CASSSGGNNEQFF	TGTGCCAGCAGTAGCGGGGGGAACAATGAGCAGTTCTTC
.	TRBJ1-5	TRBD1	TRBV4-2	CASSYSDRGSNQPQHF	TGTGCCAGCAGCTATAGCGACAGGGGTAGCAATCAGCCCCAGCATTTT
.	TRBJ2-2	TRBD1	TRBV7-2	CASSFKQGAGAGELFF	TGTGCCAGCAGCTTTAAGCAGGGGGCAGGGGCCGGGGAGCTGTTTTTT
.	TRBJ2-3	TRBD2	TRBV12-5	CASGPSLAGGPNTQYF	TGTGCTAGTGGTCCATCACTAGCGGGGGGACCCAATACGCAGTATTTT
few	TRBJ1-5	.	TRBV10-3	CAISVGNNQPQHF	TGTGCCATCAGTGTGGGCAACAATCAGCCCCAGCATTTT
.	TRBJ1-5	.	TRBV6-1	CASSEQVSNQPQHF	TGTGCCAGCAGTGAACAGGTTAGCAATCAGCCCCAGCATTTT
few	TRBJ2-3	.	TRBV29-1	CSVPSAETQYF	TGCAGCGTCCCCTCGGCGGAAACGCAGTATTTT
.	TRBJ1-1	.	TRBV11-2	CASSLSFGNTEAFF	TGTGCCAGCAGCCTCTCTTTCGGGAACACTGAAGCTTTCTTT
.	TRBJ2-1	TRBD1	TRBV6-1	CASSERQGEYNEQFF	TGTGCCAGCAGTGAGAGGCAGGGGGAGTACAATGAGCAATTCTTC
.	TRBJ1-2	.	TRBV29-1	CSVAQGGANYGYTF	TGCAGCGTTGCGCAGGGTGGTGCTAACTATGGCTACACCTTC
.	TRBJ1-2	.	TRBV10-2	CASSAVTPELRYGYTF	TGCGCCAGCAGTGCCGTGACACCTGAACTGCGCTATGGCTACACCTTC
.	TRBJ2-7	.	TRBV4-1	CASSPILREGEQYF	TGCGCCAGCAGTCCAATTCTCAGGGAAGGCGAGCAGTACTTC
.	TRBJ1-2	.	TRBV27	CASSLSQQVLGYTF	TGTGCCAGCAGTTTATCCCAACAAGTCCTTGGCTACACCTTC
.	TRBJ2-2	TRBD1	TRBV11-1	CASSSGQAISNTGELFF	TGTGCCAGCAGCTCGGGACAGGCGATTTCGAACACCGGGGAGCTGTTTTTT
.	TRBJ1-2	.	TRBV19	CASSMGGNGGYTF	TGTGCCAGTAGTATGGGGGGGAACGGTGGCTACACCTTC
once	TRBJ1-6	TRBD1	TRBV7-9	CASSLFRGNSPLHF	TGTGCCAGCAGCTTGTTCAGGGGGAATTCACCCCTCCACTTT
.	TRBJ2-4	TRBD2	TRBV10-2	CASSESGTRAKNIQYF	TGCGCCAGCAGTGAGTCCGGGACTAGGGCCAAAAACATTCAGTACTTC
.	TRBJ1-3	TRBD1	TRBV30	CAWSRTGLLNTIYF	TGTGCCTGGAGTAGGACAGGACTTCTAAACACCATATATTTT
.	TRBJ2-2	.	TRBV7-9	CASSLVRTGELFF	TGTGCCAGCAGCTTAGTCCGCACCGGGGAGCTGTTTTTT
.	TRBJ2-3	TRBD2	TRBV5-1	CASSLRLAGSTDTQYF	TGCGCCAGCAGCTTGAGGCTAGCGGGGAGCACAGATACGCAGTATTTT
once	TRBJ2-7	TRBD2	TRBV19	CASSILAGGTYEQYF	TGTGCCAGTAGTATACTAGCGGGAGGGACCTACGAGCAGTACTTC
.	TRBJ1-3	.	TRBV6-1	CALRNSSSGNTIYF	TGTGCCCTGAGGAATTCCTCCTCTGGAAACACCATATATTTT
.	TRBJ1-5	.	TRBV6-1	CASSDQGGSNQPQHF	TGTGCCAGCAGTGACCAGGGAGGGAGCAATCAGCCCCAGCATTTT
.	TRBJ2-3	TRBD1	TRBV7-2	CASSLGQSDTQYF	TGTGCCAGCAGCTTGGGACAGTCAGATACGCAGTATTTT
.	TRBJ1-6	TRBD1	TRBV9	CASSAGQGRLQGPLHF	TGTGCCAGCAGCGCGGGACAGGGCCGTTTACAAGGGCCCCTCCACTTT
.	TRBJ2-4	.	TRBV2	CASAETPSGKNIQYF	TGTGCCAGCGCCGAGACGCCGTCAGGCAAAAACATTCAGTACTTC
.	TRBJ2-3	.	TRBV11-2	CASSSGLTDTQYF	TGTGCCAGCAGCTCGGGACTCACAGATACGCAGTATTTT
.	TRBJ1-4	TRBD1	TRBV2	CATRQGRSEKLFF	TGTGCCACAAGACAGGGGCGCAGTGAAAAACTGTTTTTT
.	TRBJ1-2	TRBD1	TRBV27	CASSLKGGNYGYTF	TGTGCCAGCAGTTTGAAAGGGGGCAACTATGGCTACACCTTC
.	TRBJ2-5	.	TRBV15	CATSEYREETQYF	TGTGCCACCAGCGAATACAGGGAAGAGACCCAGTACTTC
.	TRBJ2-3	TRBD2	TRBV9	CASSGLTSGNTHTQYF	TGTGCCAGCAGCGGACTGACTAGCGGGAATACACATACGCAGTATTTT
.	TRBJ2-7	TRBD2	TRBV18	CASSPSGRVEQYF	TGTGCCAGCTCACCTAGCGGGCGGGTGGAGCAGTACTTC
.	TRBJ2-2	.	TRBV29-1	CSVSQGLTGELFF	TGCAGCGTATCCCAGGGTTTGACGGGGGAGCTGTTTTTT
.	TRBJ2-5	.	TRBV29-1	CSVSVETQYF	TGCAGCGTTTCCGTAGAGACCCAGTACTTC
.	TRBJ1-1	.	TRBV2	CASSPGPNTEAFF	TGTGCCAGCAGTCCAGGGCCCAACACTGAAGCTTTCTTT
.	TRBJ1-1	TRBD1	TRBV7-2	CASSPRQGLNTEAFF	TGTGCCAGCAGCCCCCGACAGGGACTGAACACTGAAGCTTTCTTT